This T cell receptor beta chain originates from a study of blood T cell repertoires in COVID-19. Method: immunoSEQ multiplex PCR; TCRdb's copy keeps in-frame clones and lacks some. The sample lists 130,000 to 150,000 clones; about 80% were seen once. Those enrolled, adults aged 18 to 89 years, came from under 25 US areas. This clone was seen many times. V shed 11 bases and J shed 0 bases, with 16 bases lying between them. This CDR3 is built from 14 residues. CDR1 and CDR2 (germline): WNHNN, SYGVQD (reference sequence). The source is a man aged 50-59 years who had recovered from COVID-19. The V call is TRBV10-1, the J call TRBJ1-1, with D unclear. The sequenced material came from PBMCs or T cells enriched from blood (not recorded which). The CDR3 spells CAPKRRAVNTEAFF. CDR3 nucleotide sequence: TGCGCCCCCAAAAGGCGGGCGGTGAACACTGAAGCTTTCTTT.